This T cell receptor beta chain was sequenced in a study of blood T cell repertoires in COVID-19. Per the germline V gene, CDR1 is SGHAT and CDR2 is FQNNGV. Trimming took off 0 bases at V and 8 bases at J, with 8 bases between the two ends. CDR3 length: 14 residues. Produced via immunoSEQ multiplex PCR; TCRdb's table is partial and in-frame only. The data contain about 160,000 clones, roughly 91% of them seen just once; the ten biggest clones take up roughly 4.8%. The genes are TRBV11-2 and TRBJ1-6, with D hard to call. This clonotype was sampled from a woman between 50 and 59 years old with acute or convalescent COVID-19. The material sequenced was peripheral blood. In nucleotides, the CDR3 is TGTGCCAGCAGCTTAGAATATCGAGATTCACCCCTCCACTTT. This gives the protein CASSLEYRDSPLHF.